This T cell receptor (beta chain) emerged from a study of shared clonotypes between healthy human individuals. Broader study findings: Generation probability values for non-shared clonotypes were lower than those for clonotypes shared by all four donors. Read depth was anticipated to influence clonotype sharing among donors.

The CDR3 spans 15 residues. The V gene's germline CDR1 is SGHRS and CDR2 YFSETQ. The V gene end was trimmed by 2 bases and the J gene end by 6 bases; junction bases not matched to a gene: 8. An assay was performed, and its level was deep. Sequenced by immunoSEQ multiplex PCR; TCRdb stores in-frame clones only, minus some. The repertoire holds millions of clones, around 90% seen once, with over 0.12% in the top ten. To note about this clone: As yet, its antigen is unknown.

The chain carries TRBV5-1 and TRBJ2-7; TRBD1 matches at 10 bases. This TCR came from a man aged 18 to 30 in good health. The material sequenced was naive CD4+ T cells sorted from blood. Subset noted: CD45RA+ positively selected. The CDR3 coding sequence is TGCGCCAGCAGCTTCACCGGGACAGGGGTAGCCGAGCAGTACTTC. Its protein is CASSFTGTGVAEQYF.